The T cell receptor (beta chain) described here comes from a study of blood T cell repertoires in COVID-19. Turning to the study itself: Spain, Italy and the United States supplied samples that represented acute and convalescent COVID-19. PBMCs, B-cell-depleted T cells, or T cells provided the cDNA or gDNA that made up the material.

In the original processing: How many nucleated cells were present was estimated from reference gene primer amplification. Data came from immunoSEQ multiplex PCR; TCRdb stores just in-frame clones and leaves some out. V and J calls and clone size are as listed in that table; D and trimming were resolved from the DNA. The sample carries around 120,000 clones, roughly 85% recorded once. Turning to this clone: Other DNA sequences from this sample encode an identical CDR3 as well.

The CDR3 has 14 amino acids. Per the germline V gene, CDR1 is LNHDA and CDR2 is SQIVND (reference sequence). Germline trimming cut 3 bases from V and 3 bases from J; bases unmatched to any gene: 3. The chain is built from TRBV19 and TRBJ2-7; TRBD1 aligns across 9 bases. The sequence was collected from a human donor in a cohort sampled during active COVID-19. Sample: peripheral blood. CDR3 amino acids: CASSIGTGSYEQYF. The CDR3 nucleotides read TGTGCCAGTAGTATCGGGACAGGGAGCTACGAGCAGTACTTC.